The next 26 T cell receptor beta chains were all read from a single sample in a study of technical replicates of blood from a few donors. TCRdb's table, derived via immunoSEQ multiplex PCR, lists solely in-frame clones and lacks some. This table holds approximately 75,000 clones, 97% found once. Sequencing input: T cells isolated from PBMCs. These receptors came from a human donor in good health.

The chain carries TRBV28 and TRBJ2-2, with 9 bases identical to TRBD1. The J segment lost 3 bases and the V segment lost 3 bases, leaving 8 bases of the junction unmatched. This CDR3 is built from 17 residues. CDR1 MDHEN and CDR2 SYDVKM come from the germline V gene. The CDR3 loop is CASSFPATGGDTGELFF. The CDR3 coding sequence is TGTGCCAGCAGTTTCCCTGCGACAGGGGGAGACACCGGGGAGCTGTTTTTT.

V and J are TRBV7-3 and TRBJ2-7, with D perhaps matching TRBD2 (5 bases). Between the trimmed V and J ends, which lost 0 bases and 5 bases, there was a span of 8 bases. The CDR3 runs 13 residues. CDR1 is SGHTA and CDR2 is FQGTGA in the germline V gene. CDR3 nucleotides: TGTGCCAGCAGCTTAACGTCTAGCAACGAGCAGTACTTC. Protein: CASSLTSSNEQYF.

The chain has TRBV29-1 and TRBJ2-3; 10 bases fit TRBD2. V dropped 3 bases and J dropped 6; count of bases not matched to a gene: 12. Germline assignment: CDR1 SQVTM and CDR2 ANQGSEA. The CDR3 is 16 residues long. CDR3: CSVDQSESGRADTQYF. In DNA form, the CDR3 reads TGCAGCGTTGATCAATCGGAGAGCGGGAGGGCTGATACGCAGTATTTT.

V gene TRBV14 combines with J gene TRBJ1-4, with TRBD1 matching over 10 bases. V trimming: 2 bases; J trimming: 7 bases; junction bases outside the gene matches: 4. The CDR3 runs 15 residues. Per germline, CDR1 SGHDN and CDR2 FVKESK. CDR3 in DNA: TGTGCCAGCAGCCAACCGGGACAGGGGATTGAAAAACTGTTTTTT. Its protein product is CASSQPGQGIEKLFF. Together with reference TRBV14 and TRBJ1-4, the CDR3 gives the full variable domain: EAGVTQFPSHSVIEKGQTVTLRCDPISGHDNLYWYRRVMGKEIKFLLHFVKESKQDESGMPNNRFLAERTGGTYSTLKVQPAELEDSGVYFCASSQPGQGIEKLFFGSGTQLSVL.

The V call is TRBV14, the J call TRBJ1-5, with 9 bases fitting TRBD1. This CDR3 contains 15 residues. V gave up 8 bases and J gave up 4 bases; unmatched junction bases: 9. Looked up from germline, CDR1 is SGHDN and CDR2 is FVKESK. The CDR3 DNA follows: TGTGCCAGCCTCACAGGGGGCCGGTGTAATCAGCCCCAGCATTTT. This sequence encodes CASLTGGRCNQPQHF.

The rearrangement uses TRBV29-1 and TRBJ2-1; possibly TRBD1 for D (5 bases). Trimming took off 8 bases at V and 10 bases at J, with 12 bases between the two ends. Germline CDR1 and CDR2: SQVTM and ANQGSEA. CDR3 length: 10 residues. The CDR3 sequence is CSWGAVEQFF. CDR3 DNA sequence: TGCAGCTGGGGCGCCGTGGAGCAGTTCTTC.

The chain uses TRBV9 and TRBJ2-5; 10 bases agree with TRBD1. The germline CDR1 and CDR2 sequences are SGDLS and YYNGEE. Trimming took 7 bases from V and 4 from J; bases not matched to a gene: 4. This CDR3 has 13 amino acids. The CDR3 spells CASATGGSETQYF. CDR3 nucleotide sequence: TGTGCCAGCGCGACAGGGGGCTCAGAGACCCAGTACTTC.

The V call is TRBV4-1, the J call TRBJ2-3; 11 bases map to TRBD2. This CDR3 has 16 amino acids. V gave up 0 bases and J gave up 6 bases; unmatched junction bases: 5. The germline gives CDR1 MGHRA, CDR2 YSYEKL. CDR3 residues: CASSQDSGGASDTQYF. The CDR3 region has the DNA TGCGCCAGCAGCCAAGATAGCGGGGGGGCCTCGGATACGCAGTATTTT.

The chain uses TRBV5-1 and TRBJ2-5; 9 bases agree with TRBD1. Germline loops: CDR1 SGHRS, CDR2 YFSETQ. V shed 2 bases and J 2 bases; nucleotides not matched to a gene: 1. CDR3 length: 14 amino acids. The CDR3 sequence is CASSLDRGQETQYF. The CDR3 DNA is TGCGCCAGCAGCTTAGACAGGGGGCAAGAGACCCAGTACTTC.

The J gene is TRBJ2-7, the V gene TRBV6-5; a weak D match, TRBD1 (6 bases). Trimming removed 2 bases at V and 4 bases at J, with 15 bases between. Per germline, CDR1 MNHEY and CDR2 SVGAGI. The CDR3 totals 15 residues. The CDR3 DNA sequence: TGTGCCAGCAGTTACACTGCAGGGGTCTCGTACGAGCAGTACTTC. Translating gives CASSYTAGVSYEQYF.

CDR3 residues: CASSWRLAGRYNEQFF. DNA of the CDR3: TGTGCCAGCAGCTGGCGACTAGCGGGGCGGTACAATGAGCAGTTCTTC. The chain carries TRBV11-2 and TRBJ2-1; TRBD2 matches at 11 bases. V lost 4 bases to trimming and J lost 4 bases; unmatched junction nucleotides: 6. The CDR3 totals 16 residues. From germline, CDR1 is SGHAT and CDR2 FQNNGV. Looking up the rest from reference TRBV11-2 and TRBJ2-1 gives the full variable domain: EAGVAQSPRYKIIEKRQSVAFWCNPISGHATLYWYQQILGQGPKLLIQFQNNGVVDDSQLPKDRFSAERLKGVDSTLKIQPAKLEDSAVYLCASSWRLAGRYNEQFFGPGTRLTVL.

The rearrangement uses TRBV6-5 and TRBJ1-1, with D possibly TRBD1 on 5 matching bases. The V end was cut by 7 bases, the J end by 0 bases, with 9 bases between. This CDR3 has 13 residues. Germline V gene sequence: CDR1 MNHEY, CDR2 SVGAGI. DNA for the CDR3: TGTGCCAGCATAGGGGATATGAACACTGAAGCTTTCTTT. Translated: CASIGDMNTEAFF.

This chain connects TRBV6-5 to TRBJ2-1; D is ambiguous. This CDR3 is 12 amino acids long. Germline CDR1 MNHEY, CDR2 SVGAGI. Trimming shortened V by 5 bases and J by 6 bases, and 8 bases separated the two germline ends. The CDR3 DNA is TGTGCCAGCAGTCCGTCCCGCAATGAGCAGTTCTTC. Encoded protein: CASSPSRNEQFF.

The rearrangement links TRBV5-4 to TRBJ2-6; 9 bases align to TRBD1. This CDR3 has 15 residues. The germline V gene encodes CDR1 SGHNT and CDR2 YYREEE (reference sequence). Trimming took 4 bases from V and 6 from J; bases not matched to a gene: 5. As DNA, the CDR3 is TGTGCCAGCAGCGTACAGGGGGCCGTGGCCAACGTCCTGACTTTC. Amino acids: CASSVQGAVANVLTF.

The chain links TRBV14 to TRBJ2-3, with 10 bases matching TRBD2. The trim removed 4 bases at V and 7 bases at J, leaving 8 bases unmatched. CDR1 and CDR2 (germline): SGHDN, FVKESK. There are 15 residues in the CDR3. The CDR3 sequence: CASSRRLAGNYTQYF. As DNA, the CDR3 is TGTGCCAGCAGCCGACGACTAGCGGGCAACTATACGCAGTATTTT.

The V gene is TRBV7-2, the J gene TRBJ2-3; the D gene is possibly TRBD1 (5 bases). From germline, CDR1 is SGHTA and CDR2 FQGNSA. V lost 1 base, J lost 2 bases, and 7 bases lay in between. CDR3 length equals 14 residues. The CDR3, as DNA: TGTGCCAGCAGCTTAGACAGGATCACAGATACGCAGTATTTT. It is translated as CASSLDRITDTQYF.

The chain has TRBV5-1 and TRBJ1-6, with TRBD1 as a possible D gene (6 bases). The CDR3 consists of 15 residues. V shed 5 bases and J shed 9 bases, with 18 bases lying between them. Germline V gene lookup returns CDR1 SGHRS and CDR2 YFSETQ. CDR3 nucleotide sequence: TGCGCCAGCAGGCCTCTAACAGGGTTGGGTTCACCCCTCCACTTT. This codes for CASRPLTGLGSPLHF.

The chain links TRBV5-1 to TRBJ2-7, with 7 nucleotides matching TRBD2. Germline assignment: CDR1 SGHRS and CDR2 YFSETQ. The CDR3 sequence is 15 residues long. The J segment lost 0 bases and the V segment lost 4 bases, leaving 7 bases of the junction unmatched. The chain's CDR3 is CASSGDYSRSYEQYF. The CDR3 coding sequence is TGCGCCAGCAGCGGGGACTATTCACGCTCCTACGAGCAGTACTTC. Combining the CDR3 with reference TRBV5-1 and TRBJ2-7 gives the whole variable domain KAGVTQTPRYLIKTRGQQVTLSCSPISGHRSVSWYQQTPGQGLQFLFEYFSETQRNKGNFPGRFSGRQFSNSRSEMNVSTLELGDSALYLCASSGDYSRSYEQYFGPGTRLTVT.

The V gene is TRBV15, the J gene TRBJ2-1; TRBD2 matches 14 bases. Germline CDR1 reads LNHNV; CDR2 reads YYDKDF (reference sequence). The CDR3 is made up of 15 amino acids. V gave up 6 bases and J gave up 10 bases; unmatched junction bases: 8. Here the CDR3 DNA reads TGTGCCACCAGGCGACTAGCGGGAGGGTTAGACGAGCAGTTCTTC. It translates to CATRRLAGGLDEQFF.

This clone was counted a single time. This chain joins TRBV6-4 and TRBJ2-2, with 9 positions matching TRBD2. The ends lost 2 bases at V and 4 bases at J; junction bases unmatched: 8. CDR3 size: 17 residues. Germline V CDR1 and CDR2: MRHNA, SNTAGT. CDR3 region: CASSDGLAGSLTGELFF. In nucleotides, the CDR3 is TGTGCCAGCAGTGACGGGCTAGCGGGGTCCCTCACCGGGGAGCTGTTTTTT.

J is TRBJ2-7 and V is TRBV5-1; TRBD2 agrees at 11 bases. Germline assignment: CDR1 SGHRS and CDR2 YFSETQ. The junction had 4 bases not matched to a gene; V was cut back by 5 bases and J by 3 bases. The CDR3 sequence is 14 residues long. The CDR3 sequence is CASSLGLADYEQYF. The CDR3 DNA reads TGCGCCAGCAGTCTGGGACTAGCGGACTACGAGCAGTACTTC.

This chain joins TRBV4-1 and TRBJ2-7, with D possibly TRBD2 on 5 matching bases. The CDR3 is made up of 15 amino acids. Germline lookup yields CDR1 MGHRA and CDR2 YSYEKL. V was shortened by 4 bases and J by 4 bases, with 17 bases between the two germline ends. CDR3 DNA sequence: TGCGCCAGCAGCCCGAGGGTGGTGTCCCCTTACGAGCAGTACTTC. This sequence encodes CASSPRVVSPYEQYF.

CDR3 coding DNA: TGTGCCAGCACAGTTTACAGGGGAGGAAACACCATATATTTT. Translating it yields CASTVYRGGNTIYF. The gene calls are TRBV6-1 and TRBJ1-3, with 7 bases fitting TRBD1. The junction had 7 bases not matched to a gene; V was cut back by 7 bases and J by 4 bases. Germline CDR1 MNHNS, CDR2 SASEGT. The CDR3 length is 14 residues.

The CDR3 bases are TGCGCCAGCAGCTTGCCAGGGAACTACGAGCAGTACTTC. Its translation: CASSLPGNYEQYF. V and J are TRBV5-1 and TRBJ2-7, with a possible D match to TRBD1 (5 bases). Trimming removed 1 base from V and 3 bases from J, with 8 bases in between. Germline CDR1 SGHRS, CDR2 YFSETQ. This CDR3 comprises 13 residues.

The sample holds one count of this clone. The CDR3 region has the DNA TGTGCCAGCAGCCCTGCGGGCGATACGCAGTATTTT. Translated, it gives CASSPAGDTQYF. The chain joins TRBV16 to TRBJ2-3; D is possibly TRBD2 (5 bases). Trimming removed 4 bases from V and 6 bases from J, with 8 bases in between. This CDR3 is 12 amino acids long. Germline assignment: CDR1 KGHSY and CDR2 FQNENV.

The count of this clone is one. The CDR3 DNA is TGTGCCAGCAGTGTGACTAGCCCGCACACTAGCTCCTACAATGAGCAGTTCTTC. As protein: CASSVTSPHTSSYNEQFF. The rearrangement joins TRBV6-4 to TRBJ2-1; 7 bases fit TRBD2. This CDR3 is 18 amino acids long. CDR1 MRHNA and CDR2 SNTAGT come from the germline V gene. V lost 4 bases to trimming and J lost 0 bases; unmatched junction nucleotides: 12.